These 28 T cell receptor beta chains originate from one sample sequenced in a study of shared clonotypes between healthy human individuals (TCRdb year 2020). Libraries were constructed by the immunoSEQ multiplex PCR assay. Drawn from immuneACCESS, this table holds only the in-frame rearrangements with V and J called that TCRdb kept. Clones are partly lost; checked studies trace under half to an unresolved V gene and leave the rest unexplained. For this sample there are about 2.5 million clones; 85% to 95% appear just once. The ten biggest clones cover roughly 0.34% of the sample. Sequencing was carried out using naive CD4+ T cells from PBMCs. What the cell subset or site label conveys for this sample: CD45RA+ positively selected. These receptors came from a man between 18 and 29 years old in good health. Some clones in this sample may be carry-over from other donors' samples.

This rearrangement joins TRBV2 to TRBJ1-4, with D uncertain. Trimming took off 6 bases at V and 4 bases at J, with 12 bases between the two ends. Germline loops: CDR1 SNHLY, CDR2 FYNNEI. The CDR3 has 14 residues. The CDR3, as DNA: TGTGCCAGCAGCTTGGAAGCCCTTAATGAAAAACTGTTTTTT. This codes for CASSLEALNEKLFF.

V is TRBV7-9 and J is TRBJ2-5, with TRBD2 matching over 7 bases. Germline lookup yields CDR1 SEHNR and CDR2 FQNEAQ (reference sequence). This CDR3 is built from 17 residues. V gave up 1 base and J gave up 5 bases; unmatched junction bases: 13. CDR3 in DNA: TGTGCCAGCAGCTTAGGGGCGGGAGCTCCGGGGGTTGAGACCCAGTACTTC. It encodes CASSLGAGAPGVETQYF.

Of note for this clone: This sample also contains other DNA sequences that code for the same CDR3. The chain combines TRBV28 with TRBJ2-5; possible D gene TRBD1, 6 bases. V was pared by 2 bases and J by 5 bases, with 6 bases between. The CDR3 runs 12 residues. Germline lookup yields CDR1 MDHEN and CDR2 SYDVKM. CDR3 DNA sequence: TGTGCCAGCAGTTTACAGGGGGAGACCCAGTACTTC. Its translation is CASSLQGETQYF. The full variable domain, completed using reference TRBV28 and TRBJ2-5, is DVKVTQSSRYLVKRTGEKVFLECVQDMDHENMFWYRQDPGLGLRLIYFSYDVKMKEKGDIPEGYSVSREKKERFSLILESASTNQTSMYLCASSLQGETQYFGPGTRLLVL.

This clone was recorded a few times. The CDR3 protein is CASSSTGGGDEAFF. In DNA, the CDR3 is TGCGCCAGCAGCTCAACAGGGGGCGGGGACGAAGCTTTCTTT. The V gene is TRBV5-1, the J gene TRBJ1-1; TRBD1 matches at 9 bases. Germline assignment: CDR1 SGHRS and CDR2 YFSETQ. J gave up 8 bases and V 3 bases, and 8 bases lay outside the gene matches. CDR3 length: 14 amino acids.

The chain joins TRBV25-1 to TRBJ2-2, with no clear D. CDR1 is MGHDK and CDR2 is SYGVNS in the germline V gene. The CDR3 extends over 11 amino acids. Trimming pared 8 bases from V and 4 bases from J, leaving 5 bases between. The DNA of the CDR3 is TGTGCCAGCCCTCCCACCGGGGAGCTGTTTTTT. Translated: CASPPTGELFF.

The CDR3 DNA follows: TGTGCCACCCAGACAGGATCCACCGGGGAGCTGTTTTTT. Translating gives CATQTGSTGELFF. This chain joins TRBV10-3 and TRBJ2-2; maybe TRBD1 (6 bases). V dropped 10 bases and J dropped 4 bases, with 13 bases sitting between them. The CDR3 runs 13 residues. Looked up from germline, CDR1 is ENHRY and CDR2 is SYGVKD.

The count of this clone is one. Other DNA sequences in this sample translate to the same CDR3. The chain uses TRBV5-1 and TRBJ2-7, with D tentatively TRBD1 or TRBD2 (5 bases each). The CDR3 spans 14 residues. Germline V gene data show CDR1 as SGHRS and CDR2 as YFSETQ. Trimming pared 4 bases from V and 0 bases from J, leaving 11 bases between. CDR3 bases: TGCGCCAGCAGCGGGGACGGAAGCTCCTACGAGCAGTACTTC. Its protein is CASSGDGSSYEQYF.

In its sample, this clone was seen a few times. This chain links TRBV9 with TRBJ2-5; TRBD2 matches at 7 bases. Germline values: CDR1 SGDLS, CDR2 YYNGEE. The CDR3 length is 15 residues. Germline trimming cut 0 bases from V and 1 base from J; bases unmatched to any gene: 3. The CDR3 DNA sequence: TGTGCCAGCAGCGTAGGGGCTAGCGGCCAAGAGACCCAGTACTTC. Protein sequence: CASSVGASGQETQYF.

The chain links TRBV5-1 to TRBJ1-2; D remains unclear. Germline V gene data show CDR1 as SGHRS and CDR2 as YFSETQ. V was pared by 0 bases and J by 8 bases, with 11 bases between. The CDR3 runs to 13 residues. The CDR3 nucleotides are TGCGCCAGCAGCTTGGAAGGGCAGACAGGCTACACCTTC. It translates to CASSLEGQTGYTF.

This clone was found a few times. The CDR3 coding sequence is TGTGCCAGCAGTTTAAATGGCTACACCTTC. It translates to CASSLNGYTF. The gene calls are TRBV28 and TRBJ1-2, with D uncertain. The CDR3 loop spans 10 amino acids. CDR1 and CDR2 (germline): MDHEN, SYDVKM. Trimming pared 2 bases from V and 6 bases from J, leaving 1 base between.

This sequence joins TRBV5-1 and TRBJ2-4, with D uncertain. The CDR3 loop spans 15 amino acids. The ends were cut back, 0 bases at V and 10 bases at J, with 17 bases in the middle. In germline, CDR1 is SGHRS, CDR2 YFSETQ. The CDR3 reads CASSLEAGRFSIQYF. The CDR3 DNA is TGCGCCAGCAGCTTGGAAGCAGGACGATTTAGTATTCAGTACTTC. The whole variable domain, remainder taken from reference TRBV5-1 and TRBJ2-4, is KAGVTQTPRYLIKTRGQQVTLSCSPISGHRSVSWYQQTPGQGLQFLFEYFSETQRNKGNFPGRFSGRQFSNSRSEMNVSTLELGDSALYLCASSLEAGRFSIQYFGAGTRLSVL.

This clone was counted between two and nine times. V is TRBV2 and J is TRBJ1-1; D remains ambiguous. The germline V and J ends were trimmed by 8 bases and 4 bases, with 14 bases remaining between them. CDR1 SNHLY and CDR2 FYNNEI come from the germline V gene. The CDR3 contains 13 residues. Written as DNA, the CDR3 is TGTGCCAGCCAGACGACCCAGAGCACTGAAGCTTTCTTT. It specifies CASQTTQSTEAFF.

The rearrangement joins TRBV18 to TRBJ2-7; TRBD2 aligns across 8 bases. This CDR3 has 14 amino acids. Germline V gives CDR1 KGHSH, CDR2 LQKENI. V was clipped by 10 bases and J by 6 bases; unmatched bases: 14. The CDR3 loop reads CATSPPGLVGEQYF. In DNA, the CDR3 is TGTGCCACCTCCCCCCCGGGACTAGTGGGCGAGCAGTACTTC.

This chain connects TRBV27 to TRBJ1-4, with D uncertain. This CDR3 spans 16 amino acids. CDR1 is MNHEY and CDR2 is SMNVEV in the germline V gene (reference sequence). The ends were cut back, 2 bases at V and 0 bases at J, with 10 bases in the middle. Here the CDR3 DNA reads TGTGCCAGCAGTTTAAACGGAATAACAACTAATGAAAAACTGTTTTTT. Protein: CASSLNGITTNEKLFF.

The chain is built from TRBV7-2 and TRBJ2-7, with TRBD1 matching over 7 bases. V trimming: 5 bases; J trimming: 4 bases; junction bases outside the gene matches: 5. This CDR3 region has 13 residues. Germline CDR1 and CDR2: SGHTA and FQGNSA. The CDR3 bases are TGTGCCAGCAGCCGACAGGGTGGATACGAGCAGTACTTC. Amino acids: CASSRQGGYEQYF.

V usage is TRBV10-3 and J usage is TRBJ1-2; D perhaps matches TRBD1 (5 bases). The ends were cut back, 6 bases at V and 6 bases at J, with 11 bases in the middle. Looked up from germline, CDR1 is ENHRY and CDR2 is SYGVKD. The CDR3 length is 12 residues. CDR3 in DNA: TGTGCCATCAGGGCAGGGCCTGATGGCTACACCTTC. Translated: CAIRAGPDGYTF.

The chain carries TRBV7-2 and TRBJ2-5; D call uncertain. The CDR3 spans 14 residues. Per germline, CDR1 SGHTA and CDR2 FQGNSA. Trimming left V 5 bases short and J 4 bases short, with 14 bases between. The CDR3 DNA reads as TGTGCCAGCAGCCCCCCCACGAGACCAGAGACCCAGTACTTC. This translates into CASSPPTRPETQYF. Complete variable domain (other parts from reference TRBV7-2 and TRBJ2-5): GAGVSQSPSNKVTEKGKDVELRCDPISGHTALYWYRQSLGQGLEFLIYFQGNSAPDKSGLPSDRFSAERTGGSVSTLTIQRTQQEDSAVYLCASSPPTRPETQYFGPGTRLLVL.

The table lists this clone with a few counts. The chain carries TRBV29-1 and TRBJ1-5, with D possibly being TRBD1 (5 bases). Looked up from germline, CDR1 is SQVTM and CDR2 is ANQGSEA. V shed 6 bases and J shed 6 bases, with 12 bases lying between them. The CDR3 runs to 12 residues. CDR3 sequence reads: CSVAPGAQPQHF. The CDR3 DNA reads TGCAGCGTCGCCCCCGGGGCTCAGCCCCAGCATTTT.

V usage is TRBV4-3 and J usage is TRBJ2-1; 7 bases match TRBD1. CDR1 and CDR2 (germline): LGHNA, YSLEER. V trimming: 0 bases; J trimming: 4 bases; junction bases outside the gene matches: 9. CDR3 length: 17 amino acids. The CDR3 spells CASSQDNQGVGYNEQFF. CDR3 nucleotide sequence: TGCGCCAGCAGCCAAGATAACCAGGGGGTGGGTTACAATGAGCAGTTCTTC.

The chain uses TRBV4-3 and TRBJ2-3; 8 nucleotides agree with TRBD2. The CDR3 extends over 18 amino acids. V shed 4 bases and J 6 bases; nucleotides not matched to a gene: 18. Germline V gives CDR1 LGHNA, CDR2 YSLEER. The CDR3 DNA reads as TGCGCCAGCAGCCCCCGGGGTAGCGGGAAGGTCCTAGGGGATACGCAGTATTTT. It codes for CASSPRGSGKVLGDTQYF.

The gene calls are TRBV5-1 and TRBJ1-1; weak D call: TRBD1 (5 bases). Germline CDR1 reads SGHRS; CDR2 reads YFSETQ. The CDR3 totals 16 residues. V dropped 3 bases and J dropped 4 bases, with 19 bases sitting between them. The CDR3 DNA sequence: TGCGCCAGCAGCTCCGGGGGATCTGGTTCGGCCACTGAAGCTTTCTTT. Translating gives CASSSGGSGSATEAFF.

To note about this clone: Other DNA sequences in this specimen translate into the identical CDR3. J is TRBJ1-5 and V is TRBV6-5; D is perhaps TRBD1 (5 bases). CDR3 length: 13 residues. CDR1 is MNHEY and CDR2 is SVGAGI in the germline V gene. V lost 6 bases and J lost 4, with 10 bases in between. The CDR3 coding sequence is TGTGCCAGCAGCCGGGACGGTAATCAGCCCCAGCATTTT. Protein sequence: CASSRDGNQPQHF.

The J gene is TRBJ1-1, the V gene TRBV4-2; D not certain. The CDR3 sequence is 14 residues long. The V gene lost 0 bases and the J gene lost 6 bases, with 11 bases spanning the gap. Germline V CDR1 and CDR2: LGHNA, YNFKEQ. The DNA for the CDR3 is TGTGCCAGCAGCCAAGAGGGCTTAAACGCTGAAGCTTTCTTT. Its protein is CASSQEGLNAEAFF.

The chain uses TRBV6-6 and TRBJ2-2; 7 bases are shared with TRBD2. Germline CDR1 and CDR2: MNHNY and SVGAGI (reference sequence). The CDR3 contains 15 residues. Germline trimming cut 6 bases from V and 0 bases from J; bases unmatched to any gene: 4. CDR3 nucleotide sequence: TGTGCCAGCAGATTCGGACTAGCGAACACCGGGGAGCTGTTTTTT. It translates to CASRFGLANTGELFF.

The CDR3 DNA is TGCGCCAGCAGCTTCCTACCCCTAGCGGGGGGCGGGGAGCTGTTTTTT. Protein sequence: CASSFLPLAGGGELFF. This sequence joins TRBV5-1 and TRBJ2-2, with 11 bases matching TRBD2. The ends lost 2 bases at V and 7 bases at J; junction bases unmatched: 7. Germline loops: CDR1 SGHRS, CDR2 YFSETQ. The CDR3 is 16 amino acids.

This chain connects TRBV6-1 to TRBJ2-5; D gene uncertain. CDR3 length equals 14 residues. The V and J ends lost 6 bases and 7 bases respectively, with 18 bases between them. In germline, CDR1 is MNHNS, CDR2 SASEGT. In DNA, the CDR3 is TGTGCCAGCAGCATGGACGACCCCGGCGGGACCCAGTACTTC. It yields the protein CASSMDDPGGTQYF.

The genes are TRBV29-1 and TRBJ2-1, with D maybe TRBD2 (5 bases). CDR1 SQVTM and CDR2 ANQGSEA come from the germline V gene. V gave up 7 bases and J gave up 4 bases, with 14 bases separating them. This CDR3 has 13 residues. In DNA form, the CDR3 reads TGCAGCGCTGAGCGGCGGGCGTACAATGAGCAGTTCTTC. This gives the protein CSAERRAYNEQFF.

The J gene is TRBJ2-4, the V gene TRBV7-3; TRBD2 might be the D (7 bases). CDR3 size: 15 residues. V shed 5 bases and J shed 8 bases, with 19 bases lying between them. CDR1 is SGHTA and CDR2 is FQGTGA in the germline V gene. The CDR3 loop reads CASSPSRGAGDIQYF. As DNA, the CDR3 is TGTGCCAGCAGCCCGAGCCGGGGGGCCGGGGACATTCAGTACTTC.